Sequencing of this T cell receptor (beta chain) was carried out in a study of T cells in Graves' hyperthyroidism and ophthalmopathy. Background on the study: Blood from the periphery was taken at initial diagnosis, before any treatment.

Pregnant or lactating patients were excluded, as were those with uncontrolled infection or other autoimmune disease. Based on clinical symptoms, serum thyroxine and TRAb, thyroid ultrasound and orbital computed tomography, diagnoses were reached. TCR beta CDR3 sequences were amplified from RNA transcripts. The HTBI primer set was used in a first-round RT-PCR of the TCR CDR3. Each CDR3 protein is one row after TCRdb ran MiXCR on the multiplex PCR reads. The table lists 700,000 or so distinct CDR3 sequences, 16% of them singletons. CDR1 is SGHTA, CDR2 FQGNSA, per germline. V trimming: 2 bases; J trimming: 4 bases; junction bases outside the gene matches: 6. The CDR3 covers 15 residues. General observations from the study: Most thyroid clonotypes that were expanded above 0.001 also turned up in blood.

This clonotype was counted only a few times. Its specificity is unknown. Material: blood. This chain joins TRBV7-2 and TRBJ2-5, with TRBD1 identical over 8 bases. This receptor was taken from a man between 18 and 35 years old with Graves' hyperthyroidism. The CDR3 is CASSLYQGAGETQYF. In DNA, the CDR3 is TGTGCCAGCAGCTTATACCAGGGGGCGGGAGAGACCCAGTACTTC.